The rows below give T cell receptor beta chains drawn from one sample of a study of T-cell reconstitution after alpha-beta-depleted transplantation in children. From the PCR reads, TCRdb called clonotypes with MiXCR, one entry per CDR3 protein. The table includes fewer than 250,000 distinct CDR3 sequences, approximately 17% detected once. This sample comprised PBMCs, mostly from graft donor cells, obtained 360 days after TCRalphabeta/CD19-depleted stem cell transplant. Every receptor here comes from a male patient aged 2-15 years who had a stem cell transplant for acute lymphoblastic leukemia, so the T cells may come from the graft donor. CDR3s include the opening cysteine and the closing phenylalanine or tryptophan. A D gene is named only where the DNA matches it firmly. The listing skips clone size in some rows; elsewhere it reads once, few, many or a size class.

d_call j_call v_call clone_size cdr3_nt cdr3_aa
- TRBJ2-1 TRBV5-1 many TGCGCCAGCAGCTTGGGAGAGTACAATGAGCAGTTCTTC CASSLGEYNEQFF
TRBD2 TRBJ2-1 TRBV3-1 once TGTGCCAGCAGCCAAGATCTCTCGGGGGGGAATGAGCAGTTCTTC CASSQDLSGGNEQFF
- TRBJ1-2 TRBV20-1 - TGCAGTGCTTCTCCCGGACCCACGGTGGGATACTATGGCTACACCTTC CSASPGPTVGYYGYTF
TRBD1 TRBJ2-7 TRBV15 few TGTGCCACCAGTAAGGGGGACAGGGCCACCTACGAGCAGTACTTC CATSKGDRATYEQYF
- TRBJ2-1 TRBV29-1 many TGCAGCGTGGACTATAACAATGAGCAGTTCTTC CSVDYNNEQFF
- TRBJ1-1 TRBV7-8 - TGTGCCAGCAGCTCTCCAGGGGTTAACACTGAAGCTTTCTTT CASSSPGVNTEAFF
- TRBJ2-1 TRBV18 - TGTGCCAGCTCACTGAAGTCCCGGGGGGCAAGAAATGAGCAGTTCTTC CASSLKSRGARNEQFF
TRBD2 TRBJ2-3 TRBV2 - TGTGCCAGCCAAGTCAGGAGCGGGGTTAGCACAGATACGCAGTATTTT CASQVRSGVSTDTQYF
- TRBJ2-7 TRBV2 - TGTGCCAGCACCTCGACTCTTGACGAGCAGTACTTC CASTSTLDEQYF
- TRBJ2-2 TRBV6-2/TRBV6-3 few TGTGCCAGCATCACCGCACCGAACGGGGAGCTGTTTTTT CASITAPNGELFF
TRBD2 TRBJ2-7 TRBV7-9 once TGTGCCAGCAGCCCGACGGGGCGGAGCGGGGGAACCTACGAGCAGTACTTC CASSPTGRSGGTYEQYF
TRBD2 TRBJ2-5 TRBV7-9 few TGTGCCAGCAGCCCTAATCTAGCGGGGGATGAAGAGACCCAGTACTTC CASSPNLAGDEETQYF
- TRBJ1-2 TRBV7-8 few TGTGCCAGCAGCTTAGTGGGGCAGCGGGACTATGGCTACACCTTC CASSLVGQRDYGYTF
- TRBJ1-3 TRBV11-1 few TGTGCCAGCAGCTTATCAGATGCAGCCGGAAACACCATATATTTT CASSLSDAAGNTIYF
- TRBJ2-2 TRBV5-1 - TGCGCCAGCAGCTTTGGGCAGCCGACGGGCGGGGAGCTGTTTTTT CASSFGQPTGGELFF
TRBD2 TRBJ2-3 TRBV12-3/TRBV12-4 few TGTGCCAGCAGTTTGGCCCCGGGACTAGCGGGGGCCGGGACAGATACGCAGTATTTT CASSLAPGLAGAGTDTQYF
- TRBJ2-7 TRBV10-3 few TGTGCCATCAGTGTCTACAGGGATGGGGAGCAGTACTTC CAISVYRDGEQYF
- TRBJ2-7 TRBV27 few TGTGCCAGCAGTACGATTAGGGACGGCCCCTACGAGCAGTACTTC CASSTIRDGPYEQYF
TRBD2 TRBJ2-3 TRBV7-2 - TGTGCCAGCAGCTTACGCGCTAGCGGAGATACGCAGTATTTT CASSLRASGDTQYF
- TRBJ2-2 TRBV3-1 many TGTGCCAGCAAGGTGGGGACCGCCGGCGGGGAGCTGTTTTTT CASKVGTAGGELFF
- TRBJ2-3 TRBV25-1 few TGTGCCAGCAAGGGGACGCAGGGTGCAGATACGCAGTATTTT CASKGTQGADTQYF
- TRBJ1-5 TRBV12-3/TRBV12-4 few TGTGCCAGCAGTTTAGAGACGGGACGTTTGAGCAATCAGCCCCAGCATTTT CASSLETGRLSNQPQHF
TRBD2 TRBJ2-1 TRBV9 - TGTGCCAGCAGTCTAGCGGGGGATTACAATGAGCAGTTCTTC CASSLAGDYNEQFF
- TRBJ2-7 TRBV27 few TGTGCCAGCAGCCTCTCCCCATCCCCAGGGCTCGAGCAGTACTTC CASSLSPSPGLEQYF
- TRBJ1-1 TRBV29-1 many TGCAGCGTTGAAGAATGGCGTGAAGCTTTCTTT CSVEEWREAFF
- TRBJ2-2 TRBV25-1 - TGTGCCAGCAGTGAATGGGTCCAGGGGTACGGGGAGCTGTTTTTT CASSEWVQGYGELFF
TRBD2 TRBJ2-3 TRBV9 many TGTGCCAGCAGCGTATCAGTAGCGGGGGGTCTGGGTGATAACACAGATACGCAGTATTTT CASSVSVAGGLGDNTDTQYF
- TRBJ1-6 TRBV12-3/TRBV12-4 few TGTGCCAGCAGCCTAACACAATATAATTCACCCCTCCACTTT CASSLTQYNSPLHF
TRBD1 TRBJ2-2 TRBV20-1 few TGCAGTGCTCAGACAGGGGGCGCCCCCGGGGAGCTGTTTTTT CSAQTGGAPGELFF
TRBD1 TRBJ2-1 TRBV6-2/TRBV6-3 - TGTGCCAGCAGTTTGTCCGGGACAGGGGGCAATGAGCAGTTCTTC CASSLSGTGGNEQFF
- TRBJ2-1 TRBV12-3/TRBV12-4 - TGTGCCAGCAGTTTAAACTCCCGCCCCTCGTTCTTC CASSLNSRPSFF
- TRBJ2-3 TRBV12-3/TRBV12-4 - TGTGCCAGCAGTTTAGCTTCAGGGAGCACAGATACGCAGTATTTT CASSLASGSTDTQYF
- TRBJ2-3 TRBV7-8 few TGTGCCAGCAGCTTAGTCGGGGGGCAGACCGCAGATACGCAGTATTTT CASSLVGGQTADTQYF
TRBD1 TRBJ1-5 TRBV6-5 few TGTGCCAGCAGTTACCTGGGAGGGGGCTCTCAGCCCCAGCATTTT CASSYLGGGSQPQHF
TRBD1 TRBJ2-4 TRBV25-1 few TGTGCCAGCAGTCCTTCCCCGGACAGGGAAAACATTCAGTACTTC CASSPSPDRENIQYF
- TRBJ2-7 TRBV20-1 many TGCAGTGCCTCCTACGAGCAGTACTTC CSASYEQYF
- TRBJ2-7 TRBV15 many TGTGCCACCAGCAGAGATGGACAGACCTACGAGCAGTACTTC CATSRDGQTYEQYF